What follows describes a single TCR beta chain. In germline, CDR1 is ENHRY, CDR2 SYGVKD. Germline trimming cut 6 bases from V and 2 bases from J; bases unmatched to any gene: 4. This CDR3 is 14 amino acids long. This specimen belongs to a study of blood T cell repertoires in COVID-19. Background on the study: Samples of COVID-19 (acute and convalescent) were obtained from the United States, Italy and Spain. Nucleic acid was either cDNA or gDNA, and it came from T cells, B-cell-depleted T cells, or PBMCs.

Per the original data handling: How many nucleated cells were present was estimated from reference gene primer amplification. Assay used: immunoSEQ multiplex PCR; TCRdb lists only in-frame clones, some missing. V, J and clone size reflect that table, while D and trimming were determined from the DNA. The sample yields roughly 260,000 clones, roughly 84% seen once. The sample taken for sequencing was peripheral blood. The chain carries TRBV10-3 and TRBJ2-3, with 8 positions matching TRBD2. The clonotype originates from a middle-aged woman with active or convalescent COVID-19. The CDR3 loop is CAIRTSAPTDTQYF. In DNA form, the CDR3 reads TGTGCCATCAGGACTAGCGCCCCCACAGATACGCAGTATTTT.